Listed here are 9 T cell receptor beta chains from one sample, sequenced in a study of a mutant IDH1 vaccine in newly diagnosed glioma (dated by TCRdb to the early 2020s). These receptors have no known antigen. Preparation of the library involved the immunoSEQ multiplex PCR assay. Sourced from immuneACCESS, this table was stored by TCRdb with only in-frame sequences that have V and J called. A share of the clones is absent; for the studies checked, an unresolved V gene accounts for under half, and the remainder has no known explanation. The sample table lists over 50,000 clones, over 70% of them with a count of one. Roughly 3.5% of the sample comes from the top ten. The sample's time point, from its label and the paper: week 5, during vaccination. Each vaccine dose was 300 ug of a 20-mer mutant IDH1 peptide in Montanide, given subcutaneously with topical imiquimod. The sample here was PBMCs, taken from a glioma patient whose treatment included an IDH1 peptide vaccine. The source is a man aged 30 to 45 with glioma.

The chain is built from TRBV2 and TRBJ1-3; D unclear. CDR3 size: 16 residues. Deletions cut 4 bases from V and 0 bases from J, with 13 bases between. Germline values: CDR1 SNHLY, CDR2 FYNNEI. CDR3 DNA sequence: TGTGCCAGCAGTGCTCGGTCCTCGAACTCTGGAAACACCATATATTTT. It specifies CASSARSSNSGNTIYF.

The V gene is TRBV9, the J gene TRBJ2-5, with TRBD2 matching over 8 bases. In germline, CDR1 is SGDLS, CDR2 YYNGEE. This CDR3 has 12 residues. Trimming cost V 4 bases and J 14 bases; bases outside gene matches: 10. CDR3 DNA: TGTGCCAGCAGCAATCGCGGGGGGTTGCCCTACTTC. It is translated as CASSNRGGLPYF.

This clone was picked up one time. The chain recombines TRBV13 with TRBJ1-1; no reliable D call. V lost 5 bases, J lost 1 base, and 8 bases lay in between. The germline gives CDR1 PRHDT, CDR2 FYEKMQ (reference sequence). The CDR3 is made up of 13 amino acids. Here the CDR3 reads CASSVMTNTEAFF. The CDR3 DNA is TGTGCCAGCAGCGTAATGACGAACACTGAAGCTTTCTTT.

A note on this clone: One junction end disagrees with the germline gene, perhaps due to a read error. The chain employs TRBV13 and TRBJ1-6, with D unclear. Per the germline V gene, CDR1 is PRHDT and CDR2 is FYEKMQ (reference sequence). This CDR3 comprises 14 residues. CDR3 loop: CASSVGRESSPLHF. Written as DNA, the CDR3 is TGTGCCAGCAGCGTAGGAAGGGAAAGTTCACCCCTCCACTTT.

The V gene is TRBV5-1, the J gene TRBJ2-1; no reliable D call. CDR1 and CDR2 from the germline V gene are SGHRS and YFSETQ. This CDR3 contains 13 residues. The germline V and J ends were trimmed by 0 bases and 5 bases, with 6 bases remaining between them. The CDR3 nucleotides are TGCGCCAGCAGCTTGGACAGAGACAATGAGCAGTTCTTC. It specifies CASSLDRDNEQFF.

V usage is TRBV7-9 and J usage is TRBJ2-6; D might be TRBD2 (5 bases). The CDR3 runs to 19 residues. The V gene's germline CDR1 is SEHNR and CDR2 FQNEAQ (reference sequence). V was shortened by 1 base and J by 0 bases, with 16 bases between the two germline ends. The CDR3 DNA is TGTGCCAGCAGCTTAGTTCCCGCCGGGGAGTTCTCTGGGGCCAACGTCCTGACTTTC. Its translation: CASSLVPAGEFSGANVLTF.

J is TRBJ2-7 and V is TRBV27, with a possible D match to TRBD2 (6 bases). From germline, CDR1 is MNHEY and CDR2 SMNVEV (reference sequence). The CDR3 loop spans 14 amino acids. With 5 bases removed from V and 0 bases from J, the gap between germline ends came to 11 bases. CDR3 DNA sequence: TGTGCCAGCAGTCACGTCGGGAGCTCCTACGAGCAGTACTTC. This encodes CASSHVGSSYEQYF.

This chain joins TRBV7-9 and TRBJ2-1; D not certain. The V gene's germline CDR1 is SEHNR and CDR2 FQNEAQ (reference sequence). V lost 5 bases, J lost 6 bases, and 5 bases lay in between. There are 11 residues in the CDR3. The chain's CDR3 is CASSQFNEQFF. DNA for the CDR3: TGTGCCAGCAGCCAATTCAATGAGCAGTTCTTC.

In this sample, this clone turned up a few times. This CDR3 reads CASQRGRRIQPQHF. The CDR3 nucleotides are TGTGCCAGCCAAAGAGGGAGGAGGATTCAGCCCCAGCATTTT. This chain uses TRBV2 with TRBJ1-5; D is ambiguous. Trimming took 8 bases from V and 6 from J, leaving 17 bases between them. Germline loops: CDR1 SNHLY, CDR2 FYNNEI. The CDR3 covers 14 residues.